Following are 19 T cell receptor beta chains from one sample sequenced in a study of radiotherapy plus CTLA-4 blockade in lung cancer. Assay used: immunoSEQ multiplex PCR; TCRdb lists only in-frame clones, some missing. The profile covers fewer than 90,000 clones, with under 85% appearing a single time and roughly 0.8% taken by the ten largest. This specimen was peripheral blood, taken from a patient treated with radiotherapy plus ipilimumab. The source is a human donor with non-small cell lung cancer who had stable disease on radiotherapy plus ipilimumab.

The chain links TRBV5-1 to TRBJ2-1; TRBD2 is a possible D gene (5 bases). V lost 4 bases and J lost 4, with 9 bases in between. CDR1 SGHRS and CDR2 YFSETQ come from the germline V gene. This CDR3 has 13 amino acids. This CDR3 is CASSGPGYNEQFF. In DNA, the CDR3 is TGCGCCAGCAGCGGTCCGGGATACAATGAGCAGTTCTTC.

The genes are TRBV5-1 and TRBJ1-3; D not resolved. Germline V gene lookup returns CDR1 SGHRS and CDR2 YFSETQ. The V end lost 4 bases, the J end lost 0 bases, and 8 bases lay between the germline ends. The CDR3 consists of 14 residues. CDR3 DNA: TGCGCCAGCAGCCTCACCAACTCTGGAAACACCATATATTTT. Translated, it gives CASSLTNSGNTIYF.

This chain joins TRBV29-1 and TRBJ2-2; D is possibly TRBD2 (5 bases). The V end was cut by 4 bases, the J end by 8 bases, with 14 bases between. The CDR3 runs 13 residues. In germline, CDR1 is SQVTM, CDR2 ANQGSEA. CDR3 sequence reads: CSVGDARGGELFF. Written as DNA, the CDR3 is TGCAGCGTTGGAGACGCCCGGGGAGGGGAGCTGTTTTTT.

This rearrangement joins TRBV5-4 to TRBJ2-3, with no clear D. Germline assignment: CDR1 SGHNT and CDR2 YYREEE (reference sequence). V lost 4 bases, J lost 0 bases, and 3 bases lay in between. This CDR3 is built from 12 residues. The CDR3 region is CASSRSTDTQYF. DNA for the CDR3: TGTGCCAGCAGCCGTAGCACAGATACGCAGTATTTT.

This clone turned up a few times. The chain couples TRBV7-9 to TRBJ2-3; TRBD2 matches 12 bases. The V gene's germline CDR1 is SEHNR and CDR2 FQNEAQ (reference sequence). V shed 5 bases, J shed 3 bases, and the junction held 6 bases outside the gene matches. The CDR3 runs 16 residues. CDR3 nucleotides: TGTGCCAGCAGCACGACTAGCGGGAGAAGTACAGATACGCAGTATTTT. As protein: CASSTTSGRSTDTQYF.

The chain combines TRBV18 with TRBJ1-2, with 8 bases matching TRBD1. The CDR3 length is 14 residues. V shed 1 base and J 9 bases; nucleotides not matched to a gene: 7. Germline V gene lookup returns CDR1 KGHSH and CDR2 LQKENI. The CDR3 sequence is CASSPLSGGESYTF. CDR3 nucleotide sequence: TGTGCCAGCTCACCACTTTCAGGGGGCGAGAGCTACACCTTC. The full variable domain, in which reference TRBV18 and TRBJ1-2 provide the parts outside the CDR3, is NAGVMQNPRHLVRRRGQEARLRCSPMKGHSHVYWYRQLPEEGLKFMVYLQKENIIDESGMPKERFSAEFPKEGPSILRIQQVVRGDSAAYFCASSPLSGGESYTFGSGTRLTVV.

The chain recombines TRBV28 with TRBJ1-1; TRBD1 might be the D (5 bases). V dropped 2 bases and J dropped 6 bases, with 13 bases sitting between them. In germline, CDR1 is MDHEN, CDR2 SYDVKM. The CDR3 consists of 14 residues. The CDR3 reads CASSLPGTGPEAFF. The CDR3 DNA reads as TGTGCCAGCAGTTTACCCGGGACGGGTCCTGAAGCTTTCTTT.

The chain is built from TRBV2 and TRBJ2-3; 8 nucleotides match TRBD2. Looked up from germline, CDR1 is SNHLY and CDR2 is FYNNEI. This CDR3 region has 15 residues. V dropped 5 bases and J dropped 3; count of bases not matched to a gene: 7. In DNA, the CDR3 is TGTGCCAGCAGTCGAGCGGGGGCGGGGACAGATACGCAGTATTTT. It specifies CASSRAGAGTDTQYF.

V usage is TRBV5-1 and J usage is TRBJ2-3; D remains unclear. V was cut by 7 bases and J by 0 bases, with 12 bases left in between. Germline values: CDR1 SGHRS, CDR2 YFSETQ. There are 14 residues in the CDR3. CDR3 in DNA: TGCGCCAGCGGCCGGAGTTCTAGCACAGATACGCAGTATTTT. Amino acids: CASGRSSSTDTQYF.

CDR3 protein: CASTRSSINEQFF. The CDR3 DNA follows: TGCGCCAGCACCCGATCCTCCATAAATGAGCAGTTCTTC. V and J are TRBV23-1 and TRBJ2-1, with no clear D. TRBV23-1 is labeled an ORF, and its function is uncertain. Deletions cut 7 bases from V and 7 bases from J, with 14 bases between. The CDR3 contains 13 residues.

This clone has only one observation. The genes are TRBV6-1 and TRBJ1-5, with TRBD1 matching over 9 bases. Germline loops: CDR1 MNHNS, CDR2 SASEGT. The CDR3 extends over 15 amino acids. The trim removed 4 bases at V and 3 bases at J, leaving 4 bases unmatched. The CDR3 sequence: CASSAQGAINQPQHF. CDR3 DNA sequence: TGTGCCAGCAGTGCACAGGGGGCGATCAATCAGCCCCAGCATTTT.

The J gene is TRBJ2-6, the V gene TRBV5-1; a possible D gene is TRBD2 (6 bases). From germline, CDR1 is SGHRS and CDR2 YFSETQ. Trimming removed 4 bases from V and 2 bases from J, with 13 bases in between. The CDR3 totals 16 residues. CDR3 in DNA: TGCGCCAGCAGCACCGGGACTCCCCCTGGGGCCAACGTCCTGACTTTC. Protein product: CASSTGTPPGANVLTF.

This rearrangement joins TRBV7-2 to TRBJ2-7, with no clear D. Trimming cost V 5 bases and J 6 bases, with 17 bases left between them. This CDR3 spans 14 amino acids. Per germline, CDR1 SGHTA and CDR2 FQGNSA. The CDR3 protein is CASSARPLGSEQYF. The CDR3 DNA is TGTGCCAGCAGCGCAAGACCCCTGGGAAGCGAGCAGTACTTC.

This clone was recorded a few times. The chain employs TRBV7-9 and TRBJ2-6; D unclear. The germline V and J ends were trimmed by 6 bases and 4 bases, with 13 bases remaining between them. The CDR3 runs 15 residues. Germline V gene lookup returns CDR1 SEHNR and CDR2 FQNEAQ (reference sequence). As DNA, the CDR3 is TGTGCCAGCAGTCTTACAGCAACAGGGGCCAACGTCCTGACTTTC. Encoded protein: CASSLTATGANVLTF.

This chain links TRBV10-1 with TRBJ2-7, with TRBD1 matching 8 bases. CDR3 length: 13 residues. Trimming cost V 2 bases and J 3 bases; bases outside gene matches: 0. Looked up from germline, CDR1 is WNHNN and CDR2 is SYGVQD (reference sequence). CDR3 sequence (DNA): TGCGCCAGCAGTGAGGGGACAGGCTACGAGCAGTACTTC. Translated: CASSEGTGYEQYF.

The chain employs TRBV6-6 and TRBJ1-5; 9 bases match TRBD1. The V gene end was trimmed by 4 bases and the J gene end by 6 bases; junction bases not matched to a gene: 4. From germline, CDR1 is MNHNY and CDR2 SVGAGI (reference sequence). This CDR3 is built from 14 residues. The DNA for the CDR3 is TGTGCCAGCAGTTTTGGACAGGGGAGTCAGCCCCAGCATTTT. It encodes CASSFGQGSQPQHF.

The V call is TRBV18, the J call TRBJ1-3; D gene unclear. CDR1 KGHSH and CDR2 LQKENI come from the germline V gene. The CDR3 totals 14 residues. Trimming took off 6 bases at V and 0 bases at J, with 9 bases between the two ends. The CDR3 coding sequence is TGTGCCAGCTCCCCAAAGGGCTCTGGAAACACCATATATTTT. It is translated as CASSPKGSGNTIYF.

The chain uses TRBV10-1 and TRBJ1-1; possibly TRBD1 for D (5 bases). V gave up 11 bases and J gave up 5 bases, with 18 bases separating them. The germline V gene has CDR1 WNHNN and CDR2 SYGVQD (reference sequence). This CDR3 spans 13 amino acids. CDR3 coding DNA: TGCGCCGTACGGGGGGAGAGCGAAACTGAAGCTTTCTTT. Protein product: CAVRGESETEAFF.

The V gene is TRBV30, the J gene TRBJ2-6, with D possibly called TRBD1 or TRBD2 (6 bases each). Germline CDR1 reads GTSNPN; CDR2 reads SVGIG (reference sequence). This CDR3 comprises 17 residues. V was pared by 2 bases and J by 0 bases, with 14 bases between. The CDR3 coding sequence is TGTGCCTGGAGTCCACAGGGAGGACCCTCTGGGGCCAACGTCCTGACTTTC. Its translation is CAWSPQGGPSGANVLTF.